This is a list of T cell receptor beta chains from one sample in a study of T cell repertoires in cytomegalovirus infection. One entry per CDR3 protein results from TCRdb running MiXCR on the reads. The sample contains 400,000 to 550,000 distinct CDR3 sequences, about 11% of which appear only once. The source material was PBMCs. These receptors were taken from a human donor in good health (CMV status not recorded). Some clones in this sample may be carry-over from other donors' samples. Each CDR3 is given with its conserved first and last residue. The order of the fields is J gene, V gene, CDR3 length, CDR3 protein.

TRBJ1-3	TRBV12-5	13	CASGLGSGNTIYF
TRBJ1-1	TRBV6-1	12	CASSGGWSEAFF
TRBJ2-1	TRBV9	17	CASSGRLRGLSYNEQFF
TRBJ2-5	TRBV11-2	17	CASSFGRLAGAGETQYF
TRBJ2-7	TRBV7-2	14	CASSPKGRGVEQYF
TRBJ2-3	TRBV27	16	CASRLNGGGYTDTQYF
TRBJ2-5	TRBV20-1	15	CSARGWRTSQETQYF
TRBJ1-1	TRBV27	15	CASSPLQGANTEAFF
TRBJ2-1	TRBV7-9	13	CASSGSPSNEQFF
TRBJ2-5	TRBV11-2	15	CASNQGPPLQETQYF
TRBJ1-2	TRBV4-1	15	CTSSQETSPNYGYTF
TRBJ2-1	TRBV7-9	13	CASSLGHVNEQFF
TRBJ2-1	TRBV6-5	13	CASGRQVYNEQFF
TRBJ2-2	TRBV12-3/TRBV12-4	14	CASRGVGNTGELFF
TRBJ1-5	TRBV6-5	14	CASSYSRGQQPQHF
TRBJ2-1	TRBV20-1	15	CSARDHRATYNEQFF
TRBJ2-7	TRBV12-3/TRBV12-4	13	CASSLITGGEQYF
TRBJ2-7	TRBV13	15	CASSQGQGLYNEQYF
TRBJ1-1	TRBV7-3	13	CASSLIGGTEAFF
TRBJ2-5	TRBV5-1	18	CASRPGGRPSGNQETQYF
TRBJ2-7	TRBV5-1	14	CASKPGTDSYEQYF
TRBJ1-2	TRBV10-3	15	CAISESLGEAYGYTF
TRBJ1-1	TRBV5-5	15	CASSLVPGADTEAFF
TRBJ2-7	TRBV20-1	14	CSAPIGGDSYEQYF
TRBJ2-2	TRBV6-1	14	CASKGLAGTGELFF
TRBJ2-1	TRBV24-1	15	CATSETGTSSNEQFF
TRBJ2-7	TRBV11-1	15	CASSPTSGSFGEQYF
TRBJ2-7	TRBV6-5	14	CASSKTSGSNEQYF
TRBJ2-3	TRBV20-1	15	CSARVPRQSTDTQYF
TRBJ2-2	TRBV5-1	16	CASSLGVLANTGELFF
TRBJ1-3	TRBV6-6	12	CAVRQGGDTIYF
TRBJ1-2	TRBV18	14	CASSTRDGLWGYTF
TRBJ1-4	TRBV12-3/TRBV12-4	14	CASTQGATNEKLFF
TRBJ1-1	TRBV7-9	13	CASSRKMNTEAFF
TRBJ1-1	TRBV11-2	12	CASSLLDTEAFF
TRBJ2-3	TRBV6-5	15	CASRAAGGPTDTQYF
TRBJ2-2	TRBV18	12	CASSPTPGELFF
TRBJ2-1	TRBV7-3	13	CASSGTLAGTKFF
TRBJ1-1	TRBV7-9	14	CASSVSQGATEAFF
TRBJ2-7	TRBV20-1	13	CSARDVTNYEQYF